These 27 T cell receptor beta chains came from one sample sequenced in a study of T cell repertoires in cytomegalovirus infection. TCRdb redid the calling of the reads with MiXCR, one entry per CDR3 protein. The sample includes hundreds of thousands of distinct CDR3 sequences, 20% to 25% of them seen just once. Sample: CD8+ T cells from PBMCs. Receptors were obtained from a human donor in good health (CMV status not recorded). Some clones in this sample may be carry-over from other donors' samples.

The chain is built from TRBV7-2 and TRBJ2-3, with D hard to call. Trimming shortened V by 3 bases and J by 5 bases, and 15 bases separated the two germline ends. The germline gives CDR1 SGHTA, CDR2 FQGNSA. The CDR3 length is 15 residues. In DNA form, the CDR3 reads TGTGCCAGCAGCTTTGCATCCAAGGTGGGAGATACGCAGTATTTT. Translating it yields CASSFASKVGDTQYF. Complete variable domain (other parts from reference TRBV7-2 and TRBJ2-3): GAGVSQSPSNKVTEKGKDVELRCDPISGHTALYWYRQSLGQGLEFLIYFQGNSAPDKSGLPSDRFSAERTGGSVSTLTIQRTQQEDSAVYLCASSFASKVGDTQYFGPGTRLTVL.

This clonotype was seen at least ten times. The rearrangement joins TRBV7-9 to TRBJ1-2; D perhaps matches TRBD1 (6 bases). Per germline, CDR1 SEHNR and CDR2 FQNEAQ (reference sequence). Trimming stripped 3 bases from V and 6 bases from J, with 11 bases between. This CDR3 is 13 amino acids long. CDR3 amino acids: CASSFLRTDGYTF. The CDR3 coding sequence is TGTGCCAGCAGCTTCCTCCGGACAGATGGCTACACCTTC. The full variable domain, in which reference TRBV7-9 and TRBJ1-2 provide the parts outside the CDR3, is DTGVSQNPRHKITKRGQNVTFRCDPISEHNRLYWYRQTLGQGPEFLTYFQNEAQLEKSRLLSDRFSAERPKGSFSTLEIQRTEQGDSAMYLCASSFLRTDGYTFGSGTRLTVV.

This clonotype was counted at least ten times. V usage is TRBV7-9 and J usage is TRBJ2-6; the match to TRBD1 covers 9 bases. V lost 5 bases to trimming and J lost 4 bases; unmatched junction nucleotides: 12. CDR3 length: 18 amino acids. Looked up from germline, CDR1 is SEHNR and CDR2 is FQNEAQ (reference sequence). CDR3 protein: CASSHPPDRGAGANVLTF. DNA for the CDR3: TGTGCCAGCAGCCACCCCCCCGACAGGGGGGCCGGGGCCAACGTCCTGACTTTC.

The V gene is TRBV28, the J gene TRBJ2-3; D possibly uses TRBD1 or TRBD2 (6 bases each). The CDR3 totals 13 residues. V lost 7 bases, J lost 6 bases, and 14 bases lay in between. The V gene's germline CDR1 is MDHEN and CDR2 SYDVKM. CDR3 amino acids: CASTLEGGDTQYF. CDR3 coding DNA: TGTGCCAGCACACTCGAGGGGGGTGATACGCAGTATTTT.

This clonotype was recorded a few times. The CDR3 loop is CASLSEDGGGETQYF. In DNA, the CDR3 is TGTGCCAGCCTTTCCGAGGACGGAGGGGGAGAGACCCAGTACTTC. The chain has TRBV7-9 and TRBJ2-5; either TRBD1 or TRBD2 may supply D (6 bases each). V was trimmed by 8 bases and J by 4 bases, leaving 20 bases between them. Germline V lookup: CDR1 SEHNR, CDR2 FQNEAQ (reference sequence). The CDR3 has 15 amino acids.

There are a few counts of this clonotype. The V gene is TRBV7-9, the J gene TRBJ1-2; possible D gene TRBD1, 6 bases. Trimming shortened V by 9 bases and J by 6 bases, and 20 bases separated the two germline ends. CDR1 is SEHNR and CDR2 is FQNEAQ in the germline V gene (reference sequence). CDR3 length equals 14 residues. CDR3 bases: TGTGCCAGTAGAAACTCCCGGGGGGCTGATGGCTACACCTTC. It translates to CASRNSRGADGYTF.

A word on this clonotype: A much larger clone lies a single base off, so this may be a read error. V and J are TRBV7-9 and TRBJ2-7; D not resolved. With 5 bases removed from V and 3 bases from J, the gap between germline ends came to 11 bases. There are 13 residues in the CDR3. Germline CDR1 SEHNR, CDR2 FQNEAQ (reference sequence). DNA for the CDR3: TGTGCCAGCAGCCCACCTGACGGCTACGAGCAGTACTTC. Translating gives CASSPPDGYEQYF. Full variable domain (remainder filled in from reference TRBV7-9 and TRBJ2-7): DTGVSQNPRHKITKRGQNVTFRCDPISEHNRLYWYRQTLGQGPEFLTYFQNEAQLEKSRLLSDRFSAERPKGSFSTLEIQRTEQGDSAMYLCASSPPDGYEQYFGPGTRLTVT.

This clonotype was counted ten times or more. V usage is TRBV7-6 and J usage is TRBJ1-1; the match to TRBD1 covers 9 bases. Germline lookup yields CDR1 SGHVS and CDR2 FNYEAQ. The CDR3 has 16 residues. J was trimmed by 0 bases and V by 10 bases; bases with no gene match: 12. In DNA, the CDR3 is TGTGCCACCTTTATTTGGACAGGGGACGTGAACACTGAAGCTTTCTTT. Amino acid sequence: CATFIWTGDVNTEAFF.

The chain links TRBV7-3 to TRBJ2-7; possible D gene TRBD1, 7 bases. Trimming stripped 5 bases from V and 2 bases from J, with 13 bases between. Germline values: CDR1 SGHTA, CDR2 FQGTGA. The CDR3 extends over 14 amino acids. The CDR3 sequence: CASSAGQPPYEQYF. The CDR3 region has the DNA TGTGCCAGCAGCGCGGGACAGCCTCCCTACGAGCAGTACTTC.

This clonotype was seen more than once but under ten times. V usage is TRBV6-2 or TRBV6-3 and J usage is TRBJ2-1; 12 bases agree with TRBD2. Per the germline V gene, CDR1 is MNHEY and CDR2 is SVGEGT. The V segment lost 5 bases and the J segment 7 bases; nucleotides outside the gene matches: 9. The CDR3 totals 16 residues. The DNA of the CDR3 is TGTGCCAGCAGTCTCTCTAGCGGGGGGGCAAGGAATGAGCAGTTCTTC. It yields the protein CASSLSSGGARNEQFF.

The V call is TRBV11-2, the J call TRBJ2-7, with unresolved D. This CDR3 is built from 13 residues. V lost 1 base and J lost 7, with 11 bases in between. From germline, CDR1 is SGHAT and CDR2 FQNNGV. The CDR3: CASSLVGRLEQYF. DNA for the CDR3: TGTGCCAGCAGCTTAGTCGGCAGGTTGGAGCAGTACTTC.

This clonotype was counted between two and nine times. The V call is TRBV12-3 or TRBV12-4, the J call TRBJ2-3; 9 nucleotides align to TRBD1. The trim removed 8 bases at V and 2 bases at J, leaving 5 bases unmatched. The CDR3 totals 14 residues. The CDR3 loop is CASWTGEVTDTQYF. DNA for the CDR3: TGTGCCAGCTGGACAGGGGAAGTCACAGATACGCAGTATTTT.

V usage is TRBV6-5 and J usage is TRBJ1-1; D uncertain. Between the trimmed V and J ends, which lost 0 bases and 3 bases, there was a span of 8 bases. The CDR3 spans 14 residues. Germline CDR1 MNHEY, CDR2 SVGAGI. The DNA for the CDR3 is TGTGCCAGCAGTTACTCGGATGTAGACACTGAAGCTTTCTTT. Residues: CASSYSDVDTEAFF.

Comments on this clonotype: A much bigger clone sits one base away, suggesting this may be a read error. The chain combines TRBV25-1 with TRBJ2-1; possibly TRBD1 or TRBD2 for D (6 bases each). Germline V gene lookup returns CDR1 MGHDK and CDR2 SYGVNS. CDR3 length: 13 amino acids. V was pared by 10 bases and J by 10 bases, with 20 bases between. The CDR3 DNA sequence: TGTGCCACCCATAGCAGGGGACTCGTAGAGCAGTTCTTC. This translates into CATHSRGLVEQFF.

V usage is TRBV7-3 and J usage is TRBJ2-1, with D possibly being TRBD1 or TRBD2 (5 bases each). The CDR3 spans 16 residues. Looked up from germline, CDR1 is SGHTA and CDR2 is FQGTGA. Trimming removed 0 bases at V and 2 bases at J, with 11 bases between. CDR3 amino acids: CASSLTRRGAYNEQFF. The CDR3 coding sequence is TGTGCCAGCAGCTTAACGAGAAGGGGAGCCTACAATGAGCAGTTCTTC.

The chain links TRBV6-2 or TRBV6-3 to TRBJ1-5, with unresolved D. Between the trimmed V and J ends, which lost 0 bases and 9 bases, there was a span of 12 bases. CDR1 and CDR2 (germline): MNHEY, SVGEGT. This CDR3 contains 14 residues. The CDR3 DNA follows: TGTGCCAGCAGTTACTCGATGGACTTTCCGCCCCAGCATTTT. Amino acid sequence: CASSYSMDFPPQHF.

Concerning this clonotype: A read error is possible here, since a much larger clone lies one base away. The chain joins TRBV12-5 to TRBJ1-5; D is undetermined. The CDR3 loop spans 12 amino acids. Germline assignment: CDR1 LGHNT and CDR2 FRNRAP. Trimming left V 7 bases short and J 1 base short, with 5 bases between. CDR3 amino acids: CASEDSNQPQHF. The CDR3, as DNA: TGTGCTAGTGAGGACAGCAATCAGCCCCAGCATTTT.

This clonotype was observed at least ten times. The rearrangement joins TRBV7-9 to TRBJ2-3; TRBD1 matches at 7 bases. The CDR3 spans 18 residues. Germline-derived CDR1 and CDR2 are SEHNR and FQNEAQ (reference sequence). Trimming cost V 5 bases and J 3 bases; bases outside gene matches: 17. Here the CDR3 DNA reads TGTGCCAGCAGCGTGATGAGGGGACAGAGAGAGGTAACAGATACGCAGTATTTT. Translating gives CASSVMRGQREVTDTQYF.

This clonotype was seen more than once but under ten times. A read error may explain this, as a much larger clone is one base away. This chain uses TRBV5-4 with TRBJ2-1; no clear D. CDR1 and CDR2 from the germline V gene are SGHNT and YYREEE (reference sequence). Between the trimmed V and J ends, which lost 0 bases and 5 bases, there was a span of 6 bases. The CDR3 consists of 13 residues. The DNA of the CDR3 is TGTGCCAGCAGCTTGGACAGTGACAATGAGCAGTTCTTC. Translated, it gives CASSLDSDNEQFF.

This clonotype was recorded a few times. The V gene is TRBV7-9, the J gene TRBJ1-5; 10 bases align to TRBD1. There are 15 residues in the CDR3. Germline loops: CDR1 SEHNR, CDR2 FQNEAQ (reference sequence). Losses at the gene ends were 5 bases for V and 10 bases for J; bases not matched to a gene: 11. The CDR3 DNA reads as TGTGCCAGCAGCACCGACAGGGGGCCCGTATTTCCCCAGCATTTT. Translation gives CASSTDRGPVFPQHF.

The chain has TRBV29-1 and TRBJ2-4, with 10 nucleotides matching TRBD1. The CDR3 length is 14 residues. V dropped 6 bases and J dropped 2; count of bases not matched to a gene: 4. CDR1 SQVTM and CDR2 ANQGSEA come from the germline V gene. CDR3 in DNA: TGCAGCGTGGCGGGACAGGGGACCAAAAACATTCAGTACTTC. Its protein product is CSVAGQGTKNIQYF.

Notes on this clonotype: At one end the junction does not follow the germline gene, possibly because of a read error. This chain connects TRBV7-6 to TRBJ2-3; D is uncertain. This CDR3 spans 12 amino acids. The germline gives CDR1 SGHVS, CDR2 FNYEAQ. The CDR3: CTSSSNTDTQYF. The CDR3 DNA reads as TGTACCAGCAGCTCGAACACAGATACGCAGTATTTT.

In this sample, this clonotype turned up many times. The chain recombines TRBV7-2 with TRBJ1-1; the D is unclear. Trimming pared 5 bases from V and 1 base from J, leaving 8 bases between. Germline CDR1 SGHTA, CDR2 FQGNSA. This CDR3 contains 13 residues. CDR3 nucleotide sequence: TGTGCCAGCAGCCTTTTCGCGAACACTGAAGCTTTCTTT. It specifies CASSLFANTEAFF.

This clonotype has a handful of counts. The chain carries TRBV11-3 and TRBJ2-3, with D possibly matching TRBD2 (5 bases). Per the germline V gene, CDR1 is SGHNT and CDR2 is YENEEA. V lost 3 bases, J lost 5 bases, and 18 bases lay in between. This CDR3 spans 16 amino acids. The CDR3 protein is CASSFYHRGGEDTQYF. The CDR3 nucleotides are TGTGCCAGCAGCTTTTACCACCGGGGTGGAGAAGATACGCAGTATTTT.

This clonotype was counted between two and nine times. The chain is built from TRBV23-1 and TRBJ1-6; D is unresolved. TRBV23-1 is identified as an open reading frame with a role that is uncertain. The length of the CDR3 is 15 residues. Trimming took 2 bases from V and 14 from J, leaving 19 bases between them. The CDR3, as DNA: TGCGCCAGCAGTCAACCACGTGGAAAGAAGGAGACCCTCCACTTT. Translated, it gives CASSQPRGKKETLHF.

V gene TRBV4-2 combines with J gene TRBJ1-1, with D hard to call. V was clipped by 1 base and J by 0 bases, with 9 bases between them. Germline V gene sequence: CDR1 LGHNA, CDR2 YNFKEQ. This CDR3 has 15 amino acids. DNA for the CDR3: TGTGCCAGCAGCCAAGTGGAGGACCTGAACACTGAAGCTTTCTTT. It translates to CASSQVEDLNTEAFF.

CDR3 residues: CSAGPSPGGYEQYF. CDR3 in DNA: TGCAGCGCGGGGCCAAGTCCTGGGGGCTACGAGCAGTACTTC. This sequence joins TRBV29-1 and TRBJ2-7, with D perhaps matching TRBD1 or TRBD2 (5 bases each). Trimming cost V 7 bases and J 3 bases, with 19 bases left between them. The CDR3 extends over 14 amino acids. CDR1 is SQVTM, CDR2 ANQGSEA, per germline.